These 27 T cell receptor beta chains were all obtained from the same sample, sequenced in a study of blood T cell repertoires in COVID-19. Profiling relied on immunoSEQ multiplex PCR, and the TCRdb table lists in-frame clones only, not all of them. The table shows hundreds of thousands of clones, with 88% occurring only once. The sample comprised peripheral blood. The receptors were sampled from a woman aged 50 to 60 with active or convalescent COVID-19.

The sample holds one count of this clone. In nucleotides, the CDR3 is TGTGCCAGCAGCTTAAGAGATACGGATACGCAGTATTTT. Translation: CASSLRDTDTQYF. V usage is TRBV7-2 and J usage is TRBJ2-3; no firm D call. Germline CDR1 is SGHTA and CDR2 is FQGNSA. V gave up 2 bases and J gave up 6 bases, with 9 bases separating them. The CDR3 contains 13 residues.

The CDR3 loop reads CAWSGTGHTIYF. For the CDR3, the DNA is TGTGCCTGGAGTGGGACAGGCCACACCATATATTTT. The chain combines TRBV30 with TRBJ1-3; 7 bases fit TRBD1. The CDR3 is 12 residues long. The germline V gene encodes CDR1 GTSNPN and CDR2 SVGIG (reference sequence). The junction had 2 bases not matched to a gene; V was cut back by 1 base and J by 8 bases.

This sequence joins TRBV19 and TRBJ2-3, with 8 bases matching TRBD2. The CDR3 covers 18 residues. Germline trimming cut 6 bases from V and 5 bases from J; bases unmatched to any gene: 19. CDR1 and CDR2 (germline): LNHDA, SQIVND (reference sequence). The CDR3 DNA sequence: TGTGCCAGTAGCAAAGGTTTTCGCGGGGGGACTACACTAGATACGCAGTATTTT. This codes for CASSKGFRGGTTLDTQYF.

The rearrangement uses TRBV28 and TRBJ1-5; 10 bases map to TRBD1. With 2 bases clipped from V and 5 bases from J, the junction kept 15 bases outside the gene matches. Germline V gene sequence: CDR1 MDHEN, CDR2 SYDVKM. This CDR3 has 19 residues. CDR3 sequence: CASSLRSHFSGTGDQPQHF. The CDR3 nucleotides read TGTGCCAGCAGTTTAAGGTCTCATTTCTCCGGGACAGGGGATCAGCCCCAGCATTTT.

In its sample, this clone was seen once. The chain recombines TRBV6-4 with TRBJ2-3; 7 bases map to TRBD2. V gave up 5 bases and J gave up 2 bases; unmatched junction bases: 7. Germline V gene lookup returns CDR1 MRHNA and CDR2 SNTAGT. CDR3 size: 15 residues. This chain's CDR3 is CASSSSGLLTDTQYF. The DNA of the CDR3 is TGTGCCAGCAGTTCTAGCGGCCTACTCACAGATACGCAGTATTTT.

V gene TRBV6-5 combines with J gene TRBJ1-5; tentative D call: TRBD1 (6 bases). CDR3 length equals 13 residues. Germline values: CDR1 MNHEY, CDR2 SVGAGI. Deletions cut 4 bases from V and 9 bases from J, with 13 bases between. CDR3 residues: CASSFSTGRPQHF. The DNA of the CDR3 is TGTGCCAGCAGTTTCTCAACAGGGAGGCCCCAGCATTTT.

The chain carries TRBV19 and TRBJ1-1; no clear D gene. Germline values: CDR1 LNHDA, CDR2 SQIVND (reference sequence). The germline V and J ends were trimmed by 4 bases and 1 base, with 7 bases remaining between them. The CDR3 contains 13 residues. The CDR3 region is CASSTAGNTEAFF. The DNA for the CDR3 is TGTGCCAGTAGTACGGCAGGGAACACTGAAGCTTTCTTT. The variable domain in full, with the rest retrieved from reference TRBV19 and TRBJ1-1, is DGGITQSPKYLFRKEGQNVTLSCEQNLNHDAMYWYRQDPGQGLRLIYYSQIVNDFQKGDIAEGYSVSREKKESFPLTVTSAQKNPTAFYLCASSTAGNTEAFFGQGTRLTVV.

The rearrangement links TRBV9 to TRBJ2-5; TRBD2 agrees at 8 bases. The CDR3 is 14 residues long. Germline trimming cut 3 bases from V and 2 bases from J; bases unmatched to any gene: 3. CDR1 is SGDLS and CDR2 is YYNGEE in the germline V gene. The CDR3 DNA reads TGTGCCAGCAGCGCCCTAGCGGGTCAAGAGACCCAGTACTTC. As protein: CASSALAGQETQYF. The full variable domain, completed using reference TRBV9 and TRBJ2-5, is DSGVTQTPKHLITATGQRVTLRCSPRSGDLSVYWYQQSLDQGLQFLIQYYNGEERAKGNILERFSAQQFPDLHSELNLSSLELGDSALYFCASSALAGQETQYFGPGTRLLVL.

CDR3 region: CASSQGLAGVSEQFF. The CDR3 coding sequence is TGTGCCAGCAGCCAAGGACTAGCGGGAGTTAGTGAGCAGTTCTTC. The gene calls are TRBV7-2 and TRBJ2-1; the match to TRBD2 covers 13 bases. The V gene's germline CDR1 is SGHTA and CDR2 FQGNSA. V shed 5 bases, J shed 9 bases, and the junction held 7 bases outside the gene matches. The CDR3 totals 15 residues.

V and J are TRBV19 and TRBJ2-2; 9 bases match TRBD2. The J segment lost 2 bases and the V segment lost 7 bases, leaving 2 bases of the junction unmatched. This CDR3 is built from 14 residues. CDR1 is LNHDA and CDR2 is SQIVND in the germline V gene (reference sequence). DNA of the CDR3: TGTGCCAGTATCCTAGCGGGAAACACCGGGGAGCTGTTTTTT. Encoded protein: CASILAGNTGELFF.

The genes are TRBV7-6 and TRBJ2-2, with 11 positions matching TRBD2. With V trimmed by 3 bases and J by 0 bases, 3 bases remained unmatched. Germline loops: CDR1 SGHVS, CDR2 FNYEAQ. This CDR3 spans 17 amino acids. CDR3 DNA: TGTGCCAGCAGCTTTGGACTAGCGGGCGCGAACACCGGGGAGCTGTTTTTT. It translates to CASSFGLAGANTGELFF.

This clone showed up just once. In DNA, the CDR3 is TGCAGCGTTGAGGGCAGGTTAAGTACAGATACGCAGTATTTT. Its protein product is CSVEGRLSTDTQYF. The rearrangement uses TRBV29-1 and TRBJ2-3; D is uncertain. The ends were cut back, 3 bases at V and 3 bases at J, with 13 bases in the middle. The length of the CDR3 is 14 residues. CDR1 is SQVTM, CDR2 ANQGSEA, per germline.

The chain employs TRBV9 and TRBJ1-6, with a possible D match to TRBD1 (6 bases). The CDR3 consists of 15 residues. The V and J ends lost 4 bases and 6 bases respectively, with 14 bases between them. Looked up from germline, CDR1 is SGDLS and CDR2 is YYNGEE. The chain's CDR3 is CASSPPGTFNSPLHF. The CDR3 bases are TGTGCCAGCAGCCCCCCCGGGACATTTAATTCACCCCTCCACTTT.

J is TRBJ2-3 and V is TRBV7-9; TRBD1 agrees at 8 bases. From germline, CDR1 is SEHNR and CDR2 FQNEAQ (reference sequence). CDR3 length: 14 amino acids. Trimming cost V 5 bases and J 6 bases; bases outside gene matches: 7. This chain's CDR3 is CASSPRQGTDTQYF. Written as DNA, the CDR3 is TGTGCCAGCAGCCCAAGACAGGGGACGGATACGCAGTATTTT.

The chain carries TRBV29-1 and TRBJ1-1; possible D gene TRBD1, 5 bases. This CDR3 is built from 15 residues. Trimming stripped 4 bases from V and 1 base from J, with 16 bases between. Germline V gene lookup returns CDR1 SQVTM and CDR2 ANQGSEA. The CDR3 DNA reads as TGCAGCGTTGCCCGGACACAGCTTGGGAACACTGAAGCTTTCTTT. It is translated as CSVARTQLGNTEAFF.

The chain links TRBV4-3 to TRBJ2-1, with 9 bases fitting TRBD2. V was pared by 3 bases and J by 7 bases, with 13 bases of the junction left unmatched. This CDR3 contains 17 residues. Germline V lookup: CDR1 LGHNA, CDR2 YSLEER. The CDR3 bases are TGCGCCAGCAGCCACCTAATCCGCGGGAGGGCCAAGAATGAGCAGTTCTTC. Protein: CASSHLIRGRAKNEQFF.

The CDR3 DNA sequence: TGTGCCTGGAGTGTTGGAGGGGGGGACGAGCAGTACTTC. It encodes CAWSVGGGDEQYF. The V and J genes are TRBV30 and TRBJ2-7; TRBD2 is a possible D gene (7 bases). The CDR3 sequence is 13 residues long. V lost 0 bases and J lost 5, with 11 bases in between. Germline loops: CDR1 GTSNPN, CDR2 SVGIG (reference sequence).

The chain joins TRBV6-5 to TRBJ1-1, with D possibly TRBD1 on 5 matching bases. Trimming took 6 bases from V and 1 from J, leaving 12 bases between them. CDR1 is MNHEY and CDR2 is SVGAGI in the germline V gene. This CDR3 contains 14 residues. CDR3 nucleotide sequence: TGTGCCAGCAGCCTCCTGGGGGGGAACACTGAAGCTTTCTTT. Amino acid sequence: CASSLLGGNTEAFF.

The chain carries TRBV6-2 or TRBV6-3 and TRBJ2-7; possibly TRBD1 for D (6 bases). This CDR3 contains 14 residues. The germline V gene has CDR1 MNHEY and CDR2 SVGEGT. V was clipped by 2 bases and J by 1 base, with 9 bases between them. The CDR3 DNA reads as TGTGCCAGCAGTTACATACAGGGATCCTACGAGCAGTACTTC. Amino acid sequence: CASSYIQGSYEQYF.

DNA of the CDR3: TGTGCCAGCAGTCCCAGCGGGAGGGCCGATGAGCAGTTCTTC. Amino acids: CASSPSGRADEQFF. The chain couples TRBV6-2 or TRBV6-3 to TRBJ2-1; 10 positions agree with TRBD2. This CDR3 comprises 14 residues. CDR1 is MNHEY and CDR2 is SVGEGT in the germline V gene. Trimming took 5 bases from V and 8 from J; bases not matched to a gene: 6.

J is TRBJ2-4 and V is TRBV7-3; D is perhaps TRBD1 (7 bases). CDR1 SGHTA and CDR2 FQGTGA come from the germline V gene. This CDR3 comprises 12 residues. Between the trimmed V and J ends, which lost 5 bases and 7 bases, there was a span of 9 bases. The CDR3 sequence is CASSPGGNIQYF. In DNA form, the CDR3 reads TGTGCCAGCAGCCCAGGGGGGAACATTCAGTACTTC.

V gene TRBV27 combines with J gene TRBJ2-1, with TRBD2 matching over 9 bases. Germline V gene sequence: CDR1 MNHEY, CDR2 SMNVEV (reference sequence). The V segment lost 1 base and the J segment 6 bases; nucleotides outside the gene matches: 4. There are 15 residues in the CDR3. CDR3 protein: CASSLLREGPNEQFF. The CDR3 DNA sequence: TGTGCCAGCAGTTTATTGCGGGAGGGCCCCAATGAGCAGTTCTTC.

The chain uses TRBV7-6 and TRBJ2-2, with D perhaps matching TRBD2 (6 bases). CDR1 is SGHVS and CDR2 is FNYEAQ in the germline V gene. There are 16 residues in the CDR3. Trimming took off 0 bases at V and 6 bases at J, with 14 bases between the two ends. This CDR3 is CASSLASLAMAGELFF. For the CDR3, the DNA is TGTGCCAGCAGCTTAGCGAGTCTAGCGATGGCCGGGGAGCTGTTTTTT.

This clone was picked up a small number of times. J is TRBJ1-1 and V is TRBV10-3; 8 bases line up with TRBD1. CDR3 length equals 12 residues. V lost 11 bases to trimming and J lost 5 bases; unmatched junction nucleotides: 7. CDR1 ENHRY and CDR2 SYGVKD come from the germline V gene. CDR3 nucleotides: TGTGCCGCGACAGGGGTGGGGACTGAAGCTTTCTTT. Protein product: CAATGVGTEAFF.

The gene calls are TRBV18 and TRBJ2-1; D might be TRBD2 (5 bases). V lost 2 bases and J lost 8, with 16 bases in between. The germline gives CDR1 KGHSH, CDR2 LQKENI. The CDR3 contains 15 residues. CDR3 DNA: TGTGCCAGCTCACCAAGGCTAGCCGGTATCTATGAGCAGTTCTTC. This codes for CASSPRLAGIYEQFF.

The J gene is TRBJ2-2, the V gene TRBV19; TRBD2 agrees at 10 bases. Germline CDR1 and CDR2: LNHDA and SQIVND (reference sequence). The CDR3 loop spans 14 amino acids. J gave up 5 bases and V 6 bases, and 3 bases lay outside the gene matches. In DNA form, the CDR3 reads TGTGCCAGTAGGGCTAGCGGGAGTACCGGGGAGCTGTTTTTT. Encoded protein: CASRASGSTGELFF.

This rearrangement joins TRBV3-1 (or the pseudogene TRBV3-2) to TRBJ2-7; 12 bases agree with TRBD1. The CDR3 is made up of 14 amino acids. The germline gives CDR1 LGHDT, CDR2 YNNKEL (reference sequence). V gave up 5 bases and J gave up 6 bases; unmatched junction bases: 5. Here the CDR3 DNA reads TGTGCCAGCAGCTTCGGGACAGGGGGCTCCGAGCAGTACTTC. Translated, it gives CASSFGTGGSEQYF.